This T cell receptor beta chain was obtained from a study of blood T cell repertoires in COVID-19. This table comes from immunoSEQ multiplex PCR, and its TCRdb copy is limited to in-frame clones, with some not included. Of under 130,000 clones in the sample, around 84% were seen once. Looked up from germline, CDR1 is MNHEY and CDR2 is SVGAGI. This CDR3 is built from 14 residues. The V end lost 6 bases, the J end lost 2 bases, and 13 bases lay between the germline ends. Sequenced input: peripheral blood. The clonotype was recovered from a human donor in a cohort sampled during active COVID-19. The chain has TRBV6-5 and TRBJ1-2, with D maybe TRBD1 (5 bases). The CDR3 DNA is TGTGCCAGCAGCCCCGGGACTCAGAACTATGGCTACACCTTC. Its translation is CASSPGTQNYGYTF.